These 11 T cell receptor beta chains share one sample of origin, sequenced in a study of T cells after yellow fever vaccination. TCRdb independently ran MiXCR on the 5' RACE reads; one entry per CDR3 protein. The sample lists 250,000 to 400,000 distinct CDR3 sequences; 4% to 5.5% were seen once. Material: PBMCs, obtained 15 days after the yellow fever booster vaccination. The source of these receptors is a man between 18 and 29 years old who received the YFV17D yellow fever vaccine.

V and J are TRBV6-6 and TRBJ1-2; D gene unclear. Germline CDR1 and CDR2: MNHNY and SVGAGI (reference sequence). V was shortened by 6 bases and J by 8 bases, with 16 bases between the two germline ends. The CDR3 runs to 13 residues. CDR3 residues: CASSSDFPRGYTF. CDR3 nucleotide sequence: TGTGCCAGCAGCTCCGACTTCCCCCGGGGCTACACCTTC.

The chain employs TRBV5-1 and TRBJ1-1, with D unclear. Germline loops: CDR1 SGHRS, CDR2 YFSETQ. The CDR3 is made up of 13 amino acids. Trimming shortened V by 4 bases and J by 6 bases, and 13 bases separated the two germline ends. This CDR3 is CASSIEGTAEAFF. The CDR3 coding sequence is TGCGCCAGCAGCATCGAGGGAACTGCTGAAGCTTTCTTT.

This clonotype was observed at least ten times. Compared with germline, one end of the junction differs, possibly owing to a read error. V is TRBV4-2 and J is TRBJ1-1; no clear D gene. CDR3 size: 15 residues. CDR1 is LGHNA and CDR2 is YNFKEQ in the germline V gene. CDR3 in DNA: TGTGCCAGCAGCCAAGATTGGGAAGGGAACAGTGAAGCTTTCTTT. As protein: CASSQDWEGNSEAFF.

This clonotype was seen many times. V gene TRBV5-1 combines with J gene TRBJ2-2, with 7 positions matching TRBD2. V lost 3 bases, J lost 9 bases, and 5 bases stayed unmatched. The CDR3 contains 13 residues. The germline gives CDR1 SGHRS, CDR2 YFSETQ. CDR3 sequence reads: CASSWTSLRELFF. As DNA, the CDR3 is TGCGCCAGCAGCTGGACTAGTCTGCGGGAGCTGTTTTTT.

The chain has TRBV18 and TRBJ1-1; no firm D call. The V gene's germline CDR1 is KGHSH and CDR2 LQKENI. The V end was cut by 3 bases, the J end by 0 bases, with 14 bases between. This CDR3 has 16 residues. For the CDR3, the DNA is TGTGCCAGCTCACCCTTGGGCCCTCCCTTGAACACTGAAGCTTTCTTT. Residues: CASSPLGPPLNTEAFF.

There are a few counts of this clonotype. V is TRBV27 and J is TRBJ2-5; D not certain. The CDR3 is 13 residues long. Germline CDR1 reads MNHEY; CDR2 reads SMNVEV (reference sequence). V was cut by 4 bases and J by 5 bases, with 11 bases left in between. The CDR3 spells CASSSVIWETQYF. CDR3 bases: TGTGCCAGCAGTTCCGTTATCTGGGAGACCCAGTACTTC.

This clonotype was seen at least ten times. In DNA, the CDR3 is TGTGCCAGCAGCCAAGGAGGTAGGGTGGGGAATCAGCCCCAGCATTTT. This gives the protein CASSQGGRVGNQPQHF. This chain joins TRBV4-2 and TRBJ1-5; no reliable D call. Trimming cost V 1 base and J 4 bases, with 14 bases left between them. CDR1 is LGHNA, CDR2 YNFKEQ, per germline. The length of the CDR3 is 16 residues.

The rearrangement joins TRBV12-3 or TRBV12-4 to TRBJ1-2; D is unclear. There are 14 residues in the CDR3. V lost 6 bases and J lost 8, with 19 bases in between. The CDR3 reads CASSHGRVRRGYTF. For the CDR3, the DNA is TGTGCCAGCAGCCACGGGAGGGTCCGACGGGGCTACACCTTC.

J is TRBJ2-3 and V is TRBV5-1, with 7 bases identical to TRBD2. V lost 0 bases, J lost 7 bases, and 5 bases stayed unmatched. Germline loops: CDR1 SGHRS, CDR2 YFSETQ. The CDR3 runs to 14 residues. The CDR3 DNA reads as TGCGCCAGCAGCTTGGGACTAGCTCCAAATACGCAGTATTTT. This encodes CASSLGLAPNTQYF.

This clonotype was found many times. The CDR3 is CASSQAWEMNTEAFF. For the CDR3, the DNA is TGTGCCAGCAGCCAAGCTTGGGAGATGAACACTGAAGCTTTCTTT. The chain combines TRBV4-2 with TRBJ1-1; no reliable D call. Trimming shortened V by 1 base and J by 0 bases, and 9 bases separated the two germline ends. The CDR3 runs to 15 residues. In germline, CDR1 is LGHNA, CDR2 YNFKEQ.

The table lists this clonotype with many counts. The chain is built from TRBV20-1 and TRBJ1-2; D is undetermined. The CDR3 loop spans 13 amino acids. CDR1 is DFQATT, CDR2 SNEGSKA, per germline (reference sequence). Trimming removed 3 bases from V and 6 bases from J, with 14 bases in between. The DNA for the CDR3 is TGCAGTGCTAGGGTCCAGTCCACCGATGGCTACACCTTC. It encodes CSARVQSTDGYTF.